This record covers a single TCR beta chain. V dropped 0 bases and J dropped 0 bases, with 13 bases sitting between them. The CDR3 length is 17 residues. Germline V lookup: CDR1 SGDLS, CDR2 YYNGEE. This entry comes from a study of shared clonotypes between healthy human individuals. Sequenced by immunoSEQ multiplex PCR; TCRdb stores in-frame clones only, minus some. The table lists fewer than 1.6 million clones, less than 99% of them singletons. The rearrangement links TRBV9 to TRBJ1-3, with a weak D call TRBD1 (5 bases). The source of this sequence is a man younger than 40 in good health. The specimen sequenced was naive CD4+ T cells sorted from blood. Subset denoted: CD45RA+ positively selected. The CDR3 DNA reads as TGTGCCAGCAGCGTAGCTGGGGGTGGGGGCTCTGGAAACACCATATATTTT. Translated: CASSVAGGGGSGNTIYF.